The 10 T cell receptor beta chains listed next were all sequenced from one sample in a study of molecular identifiers for immune sequencing clone quantification. TCRdb recomputed calls from the PCR reads with MiXCR, one row per CDR3 protein. The sample consists of a few hundred thousand distinct CDR3 sequences, about a quarter of them appearing once. Sequencing was done on a sample of naive CD8+ T cells from blood, with Jurkat cell RNA spiked in. Specified subset: FACS-sorted CD8+CD4-CCR7+CD45RA+ naive T cells. The source of these receptors is a human donor in good health. Some libraries in this study had Jurkat cell RNA spiked in.

This clonotype was seen repeatedly, ten times or more. This chain links TRBV12-3 or TRBV12-4 with TRBJ2-3; D gene uncertain. Trimming cost V 5 bases and J 1 base, with 4 bases left between them. The CDR3 consists of 12 residues. The CDR3 here is CASSDGTDTQYF. The CDR3 region has the DNA TGTGCCAGCAGTGACGGCACAGATACGCAGTATTTT.

This clonotype was seen ten or more times. The chain carries TRBV5-1 and TRBJ2-7; tentative D call: TRBD2 (6 bases). Germline V gene data show CDR1 as SGHRS and CDR2 as YFSETQ. V was cut by 0 bases and J by 3 bases, with 7 bases left in between. This CDR3 has 13 residues. The CDR3 bases are TGCGCCAGCAGCTTGGCGCGGGACTACGAGCAGTACTTC. This translates into CASSLARDYEQYF.

Comment on this clonotype: A much larger clonotype is one base distant, so this may be a read error. The chain has TRBV12-3 or TRBV12-4 and TRBJ2-1; D is ambiguous. This CDR3 comprises 12 residues. The CDR3 reads CASSFLEVELFF. The CDR3 bases are TGTGCCAGCAGTTTCCTAGAGGTTGAGCTGTTCTTC.

V gene TRBV9 combines with J gene TRBJ2-7; 10 nucleotides line up with TRBD1. The CDR3 runs to 16 residues. Germline trimming cut 0 bases from V and 8 bases from J; bases unmatched to any gene: 11. Looked up from germline, CDR1 is SGDLS and CDR2 is YYNGEE. The CDR3 bases are TGTGCCAGCAGCGTAGGCGGAGACAGGGGGCGAAACAAGCAGTACTTC. This encodes CASSVGGDRGRNKQYF. The complete variable domain, with remaining parts taken from reference TRBV9 and TRBJ2-7, reads DSGVTQTPKHLITATGQRVTLRCSPRSGDLSVYWYQQSLDQGLQFLIQYYNGEERAKGNILERFSAQQFPDLHSELNLSSLELGDSALYFCASSVGGDRGRNKQYFGPGTRLTVT.

The chain uses TRBV20-1 and TRBJ2-7; weak D call: TRBD1 (5 bases). The germline V gene has CDR1 DFQATT and CDR2 SNEGSKA (reference sequence). This CDR3 spans 15 amino acids. Trimming took 0 bases from V and 3 from J, leaving 15 bases between them. Written as DNA, the CDR3 is TGCAGTGCTAGAGATCTGGGGCAGGGTTACTACGAGCAGTACTTC. This sequence encodes CSARDLGQGYYEQYF.

This clonotype is a singleton in its sample. The chain uses TRBV12-3 or TRBV12-4 and TRBJ2-3; tentatively, D is TRBD2 (6 bases). The CDR3 contains 16 residues. V was clipped by 9 bases and J by 8 bases, with 27 bases between them. CDR3 loop: CASSPSSEGPCGTQYF. CDR3 nucleotides: TGTGCCAGTTCCCCGTCCTCGGAGGGGCCCTGCGGTACGCAGTATTTT.

This clonotype was detected a few times. This chain joins TRBV29-1 and TRBJ1-1, with 7 bases lining up with TRBD1. CDR1 and CDR2 from the germline V gene are SQVTM and ANQGSEA. The CDR3 spans 14 residues. J lost 1 base, V lost 5 bases, and 7 bases had no gene match. The CDR3 DNA reads as TGCAGCGTTCCACCCAGGGGGGGGAACACTGAAGCTTTCTTT. Translated: CSVPPRGGNTEAFF.

A few counts support this clonotype. The conserved phenylalanine or tryptophan is not found at the CDR3 terminus, so this likely reflects a read error. The V call is TRBV27, the J call TRBJ2-1, with D perhaps TRBD1 or TRBD2 (5 bases each). Germline CDR1 is MNHEY and CDR2 is SMNVEV (reference sequence). The CDR3 is made up of 13 amino acids. V was pared by 3 bases and J by 6 bases, with 9 bases between. CDR3 coding DNA: TGTGCCAGCAGTTTTTTGGGGGTCAATGAGCAGTTCCTC. Amino acid sequence: CASSFLGVNEQFL.

This clonotype was picked up a small number of times. One end of the junction is discordant with germline, which a read error may explain. V and J are TRBV7-9 and TRBJ2-1, with 10 bases aligning to TRBD2. Germline V gene sequence: CDR1 SEHNR, CDR2 FQNEAQ (reference sequence). The CDR3 sequence is 16 residues long. The DNA for the CDR3 is TGTGCCAGCACCTTAGCGGGAGGACCCTCCTACAATGAGCAGTTCTTC. It translates to CASTLAGGPSYNEQFF.

To note about this clonotype: A much larger clone differs by one base, so this may be a read error. The rearrangement joins TRBV7-8 to TRBJ2-7; D unclear. CDR1 is SGHVS, CDR2 FQNEAQ, per germline. This CDR3 contains 15 residues. The CDR3, as DNA: TGTGCCAACAGCTTACGTCGGGCCCCGCCCTACGAGCAGTACTTC. As protein: CANSLRRAPPYEQYF. Using reference TRBV7-8 and TRBJ2-7 for the parts outside the CDR3, the full variable domain is GAGVSQSPRYKVAKRGQDVALRCDPISGHVSLFWYQQALGQGPEFLTYFQNEAQLDKSGLPSDRFFAERPEGSVSTLKIQRTQQEDSAVYLCANSLRRAPPYEQYFGPGTRLTVT.